The text below deals with one TCR beta chain. This sample stems from a study of T cell changes during pregnancy in multiple sclerosis. TCRdb's copy holds only in-frame clones and misses some; the assay was immunoSEQ multiplex PCR. The sample yields about 64,000 clones, 90% to 97% seen once. This CDR3 comprises 14 residues. CDR1 and CDR2 from the germline V gene are LNHDA and SQIVND (reference sequence). V was pared by 7 bases and J by 10 bases, with 11 bases of the junction left unmatched. The gene calls are TRBV19 and TRBJ1-5; TRBD1 matches at 9 bases. Sequences were derived from CD8+ T cells from peripheral blood mononuclear cells, sampled after pregnancy. The receptor's source is a female donor with multiple sclerosis, enrolled in a pregnancy study. In DNA, the CDR3 is TGTGCCAGTAACACAGGGGGCTTAGTCGTACCCCAGCATTTT. It is translated as CASNTGGLVVPQHF.